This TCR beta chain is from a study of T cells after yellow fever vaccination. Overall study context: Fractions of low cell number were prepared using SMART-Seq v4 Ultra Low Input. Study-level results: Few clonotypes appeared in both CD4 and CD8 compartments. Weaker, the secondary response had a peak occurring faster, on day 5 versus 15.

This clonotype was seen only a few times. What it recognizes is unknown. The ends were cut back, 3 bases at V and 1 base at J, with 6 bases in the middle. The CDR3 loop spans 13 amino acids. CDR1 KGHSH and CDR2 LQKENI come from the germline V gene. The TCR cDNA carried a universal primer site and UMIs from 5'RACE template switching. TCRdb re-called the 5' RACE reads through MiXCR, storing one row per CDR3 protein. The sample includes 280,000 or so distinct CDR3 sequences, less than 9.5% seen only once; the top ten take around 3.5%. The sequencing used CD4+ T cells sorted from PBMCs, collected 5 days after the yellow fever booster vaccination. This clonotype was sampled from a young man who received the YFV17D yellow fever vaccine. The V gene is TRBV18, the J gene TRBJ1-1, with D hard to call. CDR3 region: CASSPKTNTEAFF. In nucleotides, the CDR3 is TGTGCCAGCTCACCTAAAACGAACACTGAAGCTTTCTTT.